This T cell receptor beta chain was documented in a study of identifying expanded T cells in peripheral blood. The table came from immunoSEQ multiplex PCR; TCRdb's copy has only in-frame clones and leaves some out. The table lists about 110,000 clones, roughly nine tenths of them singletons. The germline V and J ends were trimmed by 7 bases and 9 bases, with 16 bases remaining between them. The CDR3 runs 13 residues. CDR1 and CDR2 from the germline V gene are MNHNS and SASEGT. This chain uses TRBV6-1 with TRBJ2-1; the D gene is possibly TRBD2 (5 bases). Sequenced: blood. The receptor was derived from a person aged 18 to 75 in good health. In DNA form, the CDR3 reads TGTGCCAGCAAGACTAACTTATTCAGTGAGCAGTTCTTC. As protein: CASKTNLFSEQFF.